The 5 T cell receptor beta chains below all came from one sample that was sequenced in a study of vaccination and CD4 T cells after COVID-19. Treatment defined: roughly 10-day PBMC culture with coronavirus spike peptide pools or control peptides (ViraFEST assay). Their cognate antigens are unknown. At the Johns Hopkins FTIC core, DNA taken from cultured CD4+ T cells was sequenced by way of the Oncomine TCR Beta short-read assay. TCRdb independently ran MiXCR on the PCR reads; one entry per CDR3 protein. The sample yields about 13,000 distinct CDR3 sequences, approximately 57% seen once. Sequencing input: CD4+ T cells from blood, cultured in vitro. These TCRs come from a human donor who had recovered from COVID-19.

The chain has TRBV20-1 and TRBJ1-6; TRBD1 agrees at 8 bases. The V gene's germline CDR1 is DFQATT and CDR2 SNEGSKA (reference sequence). V lost 2 bases and J lost 8; bases outside the gene matches: 8. The CDR3 has 15 amino acids. DNA for the CDR3: TGCAGTGCTAGAATAACCGGGACAGGACATTCACCCCTCCACTTT. Its translation is CSARITGTGHSPLHF.

The chain is built from TRBV5-4 and TRBJ2-2; 7 bases fit TRBD1. The CDR3 runs to 17 residues. The V gene end was trimmed by 0 bases and the J gene end by 6 bases; junction bases not matched to a gene: 11. Germline V gene sequence: CDR1 SGHNT, CDR2 YYREEE (reference sequence). CDR3 nucleotides: TGTGCCAGCAGCTTGGTAGTTCGGACAGGTTATTCCGGGGAGCTGTTTTTT. Protein sequence: CASSLVVRTGYSGELFF.

The chain combines TRBV5-1 with TRBJ2-7; tentatively, D is TRBD1 or TRBD2 (5 bases each). Germline CDR1 SGHRS, CDR2 YFSETQ. Trimming removed 1 base from V and 3 bases from J, with 14 bases in between. The CDR3 has 15 amino acids. This chain's CDR3 is CASSLRGETRYEQYF. CDR3 DNA: TGCGCCAGCAGCTTGCGAGGGGAAACCCGCTACGAGCAGTACTTC.

V usage is TRBV2 and J usage is TRBJ1-1; 9 bases map to TRBD1. The CDR3 sequence is 14 residues long. Germline values: CDR1 SNHLY, CDR2 FYNNEI. Germline trimming cut 6 bases from V and 1 base from J; bases unmatched to any gene: 3. DNA of the CDR3: TGTGCCAGCAGGGGACAGGGCTGGAACACTGAAGCTTTCTTT. Its translation: CASRGQGWNTEAFF.

The V gene is TRBV6-4, the J gene TRBJ2-2, with D unresolved. Germline lookup yields CDR1 MRHNA and CDR2 SNTAGT. The CDR3 contains 13 residues. Trimming pared 2 bases from V and 3 bases from J, leaving 4 bases between. CDR3 nucleotides: TGTGCCAGCAGTGACAGGGACACCGGGGAGCTGTTTTTT. It translates to CASSDRDTGELFF.